This TCR beta chain came from a study of human CD4 T cells and Enterobacteriaceae. The CDR3 length is 16 residues. Detection sensitivity for ex vivo total memory CD4+ was one cell in 200,000. Repertoires were generated with immunoSEQ multiplex PCR, while TCRdb's copy carries only in-frame clones and drops some. The sample includes some 30,000 clones, 70% to 85% seen only once; the top ten take around 1.7%. Memory CD4+ T cells were sorted as all CD4+ cells except CD45RA+CCR7+CD95- naive cells, over 95% pure. Sorted cells lacked CD8+, CD14+, CD16+, CD56+, CD19+ and CD25-bright cells. The chain links TRBV21-1 to TRBJ1-1. TRBV21-1 is annotated as a pseudogene. The source is a human donor in good health. Sequenced input: memory CD4+ T cells from blood. The CDR3 coding sequence is TGTGCCAGCAGCAAAGCGCTAGGCCAGTCGAAAACTGAAGCTTTCTTT. Amino acids: CASSKALGQSKTEAFF.